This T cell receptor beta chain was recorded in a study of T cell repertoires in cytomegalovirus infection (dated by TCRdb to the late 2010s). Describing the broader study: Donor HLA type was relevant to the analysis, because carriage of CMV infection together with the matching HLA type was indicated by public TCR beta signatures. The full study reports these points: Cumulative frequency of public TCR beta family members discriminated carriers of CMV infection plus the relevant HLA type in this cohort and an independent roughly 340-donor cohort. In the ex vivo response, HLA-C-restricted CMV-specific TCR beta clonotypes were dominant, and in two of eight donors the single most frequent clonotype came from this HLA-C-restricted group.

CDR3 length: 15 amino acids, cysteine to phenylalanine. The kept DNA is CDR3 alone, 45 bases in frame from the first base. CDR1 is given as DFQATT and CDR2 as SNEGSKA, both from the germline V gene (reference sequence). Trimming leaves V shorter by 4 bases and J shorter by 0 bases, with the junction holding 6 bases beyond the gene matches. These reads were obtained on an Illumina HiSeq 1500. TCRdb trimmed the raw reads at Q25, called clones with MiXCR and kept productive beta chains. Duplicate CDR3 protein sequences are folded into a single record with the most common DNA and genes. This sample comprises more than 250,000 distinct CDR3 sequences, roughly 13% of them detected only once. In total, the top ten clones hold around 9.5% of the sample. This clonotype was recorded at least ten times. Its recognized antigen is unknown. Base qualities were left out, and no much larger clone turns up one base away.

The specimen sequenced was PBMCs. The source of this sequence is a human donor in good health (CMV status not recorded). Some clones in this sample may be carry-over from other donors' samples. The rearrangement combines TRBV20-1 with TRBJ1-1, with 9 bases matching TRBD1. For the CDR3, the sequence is CSAKGDRAMNTEAFF. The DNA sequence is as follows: TGCAGTGCTAAAGGGGACAGGGCGATGAACACTGAAGCTTTCTTT.